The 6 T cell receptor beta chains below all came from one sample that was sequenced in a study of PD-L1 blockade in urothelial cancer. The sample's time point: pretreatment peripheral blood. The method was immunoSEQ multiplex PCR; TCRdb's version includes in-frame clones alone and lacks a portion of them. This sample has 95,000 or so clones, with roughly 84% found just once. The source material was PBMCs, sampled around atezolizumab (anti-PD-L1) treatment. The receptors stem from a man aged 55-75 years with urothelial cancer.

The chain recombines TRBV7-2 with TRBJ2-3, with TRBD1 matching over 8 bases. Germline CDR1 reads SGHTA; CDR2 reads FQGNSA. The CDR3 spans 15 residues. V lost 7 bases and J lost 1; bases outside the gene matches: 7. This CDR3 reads CASNLLGQGTDTQYF. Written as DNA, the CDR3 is TGTGCCAGCAATCTATTGGGACAGGGCACAGATACGCAGTATTTT.

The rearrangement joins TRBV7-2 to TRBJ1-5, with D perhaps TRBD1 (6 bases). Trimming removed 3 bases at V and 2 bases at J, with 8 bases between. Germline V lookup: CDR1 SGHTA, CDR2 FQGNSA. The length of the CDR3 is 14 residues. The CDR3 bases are TGTGCCAGCAGCTTGTCAGGGGGCAATCAGCCCCAGCATTTT. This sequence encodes CASSLSGGNQPQHF.

CDR3 bases: TGTGCCAGCAGTTACTTACAGGGGATGAACACTGAAGCTTTCTTT. Protein: CASSYLQGMNTEAFF. The V gene is TRBV6-6, the J gene TRBJ1-1, with 7 bases aligning to TRBD1. Germline trimming cut 1 base from V and 0 bases from J; bases unmatched to any gene: 2. The CDR3 loop spans 15 amino acids. Germline CDR1 and CDR2: MNHNY and SVGAGI (reference sequence).

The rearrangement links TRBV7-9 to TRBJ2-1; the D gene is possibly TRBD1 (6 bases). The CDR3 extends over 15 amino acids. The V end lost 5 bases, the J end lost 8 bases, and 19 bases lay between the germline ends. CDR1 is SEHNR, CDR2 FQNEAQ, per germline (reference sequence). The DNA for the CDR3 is TGTGCCAGCAGCCGCATCGAACAGGGAACGGATGAGCAGTTCTTC. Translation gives CASSRIEQGTDEQFF.

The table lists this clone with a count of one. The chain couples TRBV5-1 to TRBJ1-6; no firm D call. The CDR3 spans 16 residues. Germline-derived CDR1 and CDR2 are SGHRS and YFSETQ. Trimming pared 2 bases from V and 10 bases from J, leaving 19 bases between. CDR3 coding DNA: TGCGCCAGCAGCTTAGGCTCACCTAGCTCGGACTCACCCCTCCACTTT. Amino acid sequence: CASSLGSPSSDSPLHF. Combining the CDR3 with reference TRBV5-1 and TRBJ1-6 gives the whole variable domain KAGVTQTPRYLIKTRGQQVTLSCSPISGHRSVSWYQQTPGQGLQFLFEYFSETQRNKGNFPGRFSGRQFSNSRSEMNVSTLELGDSALYLCASSLGSPSSDSPLHFGNGTRLTVT.

CDR3 sequence (DNA): TGTGCCAGCAGCTTAGCGGGAGGCCACTCTGGAAACACCATATATTTT. As protein: CASSLAGGHSGNTIYF. The J gene is TRBJ1-3, the V gene TRBV7-2; unclear D gene. The CDR3 extends over 16 amino acids. Deletions cut 0 bases from V and 0 bases from J, with 9 bases between. Germline assignment: CDR1 SGHTA and CDR2 FQGNSA.